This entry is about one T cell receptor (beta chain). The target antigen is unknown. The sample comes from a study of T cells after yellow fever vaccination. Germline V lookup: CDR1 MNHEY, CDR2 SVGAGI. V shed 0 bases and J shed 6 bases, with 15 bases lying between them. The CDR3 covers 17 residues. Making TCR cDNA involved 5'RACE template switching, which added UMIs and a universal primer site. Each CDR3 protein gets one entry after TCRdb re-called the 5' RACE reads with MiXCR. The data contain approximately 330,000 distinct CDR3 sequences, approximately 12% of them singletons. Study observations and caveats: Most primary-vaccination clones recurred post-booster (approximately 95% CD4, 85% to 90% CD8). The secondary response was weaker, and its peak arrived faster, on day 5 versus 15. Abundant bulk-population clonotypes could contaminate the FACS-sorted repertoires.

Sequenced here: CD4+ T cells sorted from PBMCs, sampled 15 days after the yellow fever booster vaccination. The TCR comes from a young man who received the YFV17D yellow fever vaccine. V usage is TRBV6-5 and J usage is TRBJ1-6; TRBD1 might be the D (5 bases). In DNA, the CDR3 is TGTGCCAGCAGTTACTCGATCACCAGGGAGGGTAATTCACCCCTCCACTTT. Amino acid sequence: CASSYSITREGNSPLHF.